This TCR beta chain was sequenced for a study of blood T cell repertoires in COVID-19 (TCRdb year 2020). With regard to the full study: Collaborator samples came from the United States, Italy and Spain and covered acute and convalescent phases of COVID-19. The prospective study material was composed of cDNA or gDNA derived from T cells, B-cell-depleted T cells, or PBMCs. The dataset comprised deeply sampled blood TCRbeta repertoires from subjects exposed to, actively infected with, or recovered from COVID-19. The repertoires were released in a freely available public database intended as a resource for research on the immune response to SARS-CoV-2. The samples were drawn from the first 160 participants of the ongoing ImmuneRACE study and from about 1,200 subjects provided by 6 global collaborators. A de-identified subject ID, COVID-19 status, age in years and sex were almost always included in the sample metadata. HLA class I and class II types, where available, came from metadata supplied by the sample provider rather than from assay-based typing.

TCRbeta CDR3 regions were amplified from genomic DNA using the immunoSEQ Assay, a bias-controlled multiplex PCR. From the authors' description of their analysis: Nucleated cell counts per sample were estimated from amplification of reference gene primers within the assay. To quantify the absolute abundance of each unique TCRbeta CDR3 rearrangement, sequence reads were collapsed and filtered. For each sample, productive Simpson clonality was calculated as the square root of Simpson's diversity index across productive rearrangements. TCRdb took over this immuneACCESS table, retaining in-frame rearrangements with V and J assigned. Such tables are incomplete; in checked studies, under half of the missing clones stem from an unresolved V gene, and the remainder is unexplained. V, J and clone size were drawn from that table, and D and trimming were deduced from the DNA. The sample has some 350,000 clones on record, about 90% of them singletons. Around 3% of the sample is taken by the ten largest.

The CDR3 starts with the cysteine, ends with the phenylalanine, and has 17 residues. CDR3 DNA is the only sequence kept; it has 51 bases, read in frame from the first base. At the junction V is shortened by 2 bases and J by 2 bases, with 13 bases in between. CDR1 KGHSH and CDR2 LQKENI are derived from the germline V gene. What the study reported, not specific to this receptor: The quantity of clinical and demographic metadata differed by source and by participant and was supplied without curation.

With respect to this clone: The clone's antigen remains unknown. Per-base qualities were not stored, and no clone one base away is much larger.

At one collaborating source in Seattle, patients were enrolled during active infection and were followed longitudinally through the course of disease. Whole blood was collected in K2EDTA tubes by collaborating institutions according to the institutions' own protocols. Collaborator samples were shipped for TCRbeta analysis as frozen whole blood, isolated PBMCs, or DNA extracted from either sample type. This receptor chain uses TRBV18 and TRBJ2-6, and TRBD2 may be the D gene, going by 6 matching bases. The sequence was collected from a woman in her 30s with COVID-19, enrolled during active disease. Sequencing used peripheral blood. The CDR3 protein: CASSPAGRGTGANVLTF. The sequenced DNA: TGTGCCAGCTCACCAGCCGGGAGAGGCACTGGGGCCAACGTCCTGACTTTC.